Listed below are T cell receptor beta chains from one sample, sequenced in a study of naive and memory T cell subsets. TCRdb ran MiXCR on the 5' RACE reads and lists one entry per CDR3 protein. The sample contains roughly 62,000 distinct CDR3 sequences, approximately 8.5% of which appear only once. The receptors originated from a female donor in good health. Both conserved end residues are part of each CDR3. The order of the fields is V gene, D gene, J gene, clone size, CDR3 protein, CDR3 DNA. D genes are given only for firm matches. Expanded clones are given a class, and other clones once, few, many or no size at all.

>TRBV6-1|TRBD1|TRBJ1-1|few
CASSETGGMTEAFF
TGTGCCAGCAGTGAGACAGGGGGTATGACTGAAGCTTTCTTT
>TRBV15|-|TRBJ2-4|few
CATSDGTTDISPLAKNIQYF
TGTGCCACCAGCGATGGGACGACGGACATAAGCCCACTAGCCAAAAACATTCAGTACTTC
>TRBV6-6|-|TRBJ2-5|-
CASSYREETQYF
TGTGCCAGCAGTTATAGGGAGGAGACCCAGTACTTC
>TRBV5-1|-|TRBJ1-6|many
CASSRQEGDVSPLHF
TGCGCCAGCAGCAGACAAGAGGGGGATGTTTCACCCCTCCACTTT
>TRBV29-1|TRBD2|TRBJ2-7|many
CSGRTSGSDDTYEQYF
TGCAGCGGTCGGACTAGCGGGAGCGACGATACCTACGAGCAGTACTTC
>TRBV4-2|-|TRBJ2-7|few
CASSQGLAYEQYF
TGTGCCAGCAGCCAAGGTCTAGCGTACGAGCAGTACTTC
>TRBV7-9|-|TRBJ2-7|few
CASSAGLSYEQYF
TGTGCCAGCAGCGCGGGCCTTTCCTACGAGCAGTACTTC
>TRBV7-7|-|TRBJ1-4|many
CASSRTTNEKLFF
TGTGCTAGCAGCCGGACCACTAATGAAAAACTGTTTTTT
>TRBV20-1|-|TRBJ1-5|many
CSGTGSNQPQHF
TGCAGTGGCACAGGGAGCAATCAGCCCCAGCATTTT
>TRBV6-5|TRBD1|TRBJ2-7|-
CASTSWDREGYEQYF
TGTGCCAGCACCTCCTGGGACAGGGAGGGCTACGAGCAGTACTTC